This T cell receptor beta chain is drawn from a study of a mutant IDH1 vaccine in newly diagnosed glioma. Looking at the study overall: Patients were given eight vaccinations, scheduled in weeks 1, 3, 5, 7, 11, 15, 19 and 23.

The CDR3 consists of 15 residues. Germline V lookup: CDR1 PRHDT, CDR2 FYEKMQ (reference sequence). V shed 0 bases and J 1 base; nucleotides not matched to a gene: 2. Study results and limitations: Vaccine-induced responses were seen in 93.3% of patients, spanning several MHC alleles.

As regards this clone: What it binds is not known.

Documented time point: week 5, during vaccination. Every vaccination contained 300 ug of the mutant IDH1 20-mer peptide and was paired with topical imiquimod. Sequenced by immunoSEQ multiplex PCR; TCRdb stores in-frame clones only, minus some. Of 45,000 to 70,000 clones listed, 75% to 85% are singletons. Sequencing used PBMCs, obtained from a glioma patient whose treatment included an IDH1 peptide vaccine. The TCR originated in a man aged 25 to 45 with glioma. The chain couples TRBV13 to TRBJ2-7, with 8 bases matching TRBD2. The CDR3 here is CASSLGLAASYEQYF. In nucleotides, the CDR3 is TGTGCCAGCAGCTTAGGACTAGCGGCTTCCTACGAGCAGTACTTC.